This T cell receptor beta chain was documented in a study of blood T cells in healthy people across ages. A second roughly 6 to 11 cycle PCR used barcoded and J-beta primers. TCRdb re-derived calls from the 5' RACE reads in MiXCR, one entry per CDR3 protein. The sample records hundreds of thousands of distinct CDR3 sequences, roughly 52% being singletons. On this clonotype: The antigen is unknown.

Study findings and constraints: Diversity of TCR beta per million T cells declined in a roughly linear way with age.

Sequencing was carried out using blood. The sequence derives from a man aged 25-45 years in good health.

This CDR3 is CSALAGSGNEQYF. CDR3 in DNA: TGCAGCGCCCTAGCAGGGAGTGGAAATGAGCAGTACTTC. The chain employs TRBV29-1 and TRBJ2-1; either TRBD1 or TRBD2 may supply D (5 bases each). The J call is doubtful: the DNA matches TRBJ2-7 better. This CDR3 has 13 amino acids. CDR1 SQVTM and CDR2 ANQGSEA come from the germline V gene.